The T cell receptor beta chain under discussion was sequenced for a study of human T cells and chemical hapten exposure. Turning to the study itself: TCR yields differed between samples (mainly from small differences in pooled library volume).

CDR3 size: 16 residues. The library attached unique molecular identifiers to individual cDNA molecules. MiXCR, run by TCRdb on the RACE reads, gives a single entry per CDR3 protein. Here the sample spans tens of thousands of distinct CDR3 sequences, 7.5% to 8% being singletons. This clonotype has a handful of counts. Its antigen is unidentified. The time point here: pre-sensitization, week 0. The treatment: therapeutic diphenylcyclopropenone sensitization with weekly scalp DPC. General study results and limits: Alopecia was present in the donors, so their immune response may differ from healthy people's. DPC sensitization did not alter TCRs above 1 in 1000 frequency.

This TCR was sampled from a woman in her 50s with alopecia areata. Some clones in this sample may be carry-over from other donors' samples. This specimen was whole blood, taken in connection with sensitization to the hapten diphenylcyclopropenone (DPC). This chain links TRBV3-2 with TRBJ1-5; TRBD1 reflects the table's D call only, with no check against the DNA. TRBV3-2 is a known pseudogene. CDR3 amino acids: CASSHSTRGSNQPQHF. CDR3 nucleotide sequence: TGTGCCAGCAGCCACTCCACGAGGGGAAGCAATCAGCCCCAGCATTTT.